A selection of T cell receptor beta chains follows, all from one sample in a study of T-cell reconstitution after alpha-beta-depleted transplantation in children. From the PCR reads, TCRdb called clonotypes with MiXCR, one entry per CDR3 protein. The sample has about 500,000 distinct CDR3 sequences; approximately 32% are singletons. The sequencing used PBMCs from the stem cell graft donor, collected from the stem cell graft. The receptors were gathered from a human donor who donated a stem cell graft to a child with aplastic anemia. Both conserved end residues are part of each CDR3. The order of the fields is V gene, D gene, clone size, J gene, CDR3 protein, CDR3 DNA. A D gene is named only where the DNA matches it firmly. For some rows the clone size is stated as once, few or many, or as a class when expanded; others skip it.

v_gene: TRBV7-9; d_gene: TRBD1; abundance: NA; j_gene: TRBJ2-1; CDR3aa: CASSWTGQQFF; CDR3nt: TGTGCCAGCAGCTGGACAGGGCAGCAGTTCTTC
v_gene: TRBV29-1; d_gene: TRBD1; abundance: few; j_gene: TRBJ1-1; CDR3aa: CSVGGQGGRSTEAFF; CDR3nt: TGCAGCGTTGGGGGACAGGGGGGAAGAAGCACTGAAGCTTTCTTT
v_gene: TRBV7-6; d_gene: TRBD1; abundance: NA; j_gene: TRBJ1-2; CDR3aa: CASSLGTGYSYTF; CDR3nt: TGTGCCAGCAGCTTGGGGACAGGGTATAGCTACACCTTC
v_gene: TRBV4-3; d_gene: NA; abundance: NA; j_gene: TRBJ2-3; CDR3aa: CASSQGAANREGTDTQYF; CDR3nt: TGCGCCAGCAGCCAAGGCGCCGCGAACAGGGAGGGCACAGATACGCAGTATTTT
v_gene: TRBV9; d_gene: NA; abundance: many; j_gene: TRBJ2-3; CDR3aa: CASSVVRDAGGTDTQYF; CDR3nt: TGTGCCAGCAGCGTAGTCAGGGATGCAGGGGGCACAGATACGCAGTATTTT
v_gene: TRBV6-1; d_gene: NA; abundance: NA; j_gene: TRBJ1-2; CDR3aa: CASSLNSNYGYTF; CDR3nt: TGTGCCAGCAGCCTAAATTCGAACTATGGCTACACCTTC
v_gene: TRBV29-1; d_gene: NA; abundance: NA; j_gene: TRBJ1-2; CDR3aa: CSAQSGTYYGYTF; CDR3nt: TGCAGCGCCCAATCCGGGACCTACTATGGCTACACCTTC
v_gene: TRBV20-1; d_gene: NA; abundance: few; j_gene: TRBJ1-6; CDR3aa: CSVPPTENSPLHF; CDR3nt: TGCAGTGTCCCGCCGACAGAGAATTCACCCCTCCACTTT
v_gene: TRBV24-1; d_gene: NA; abundance: few; j_gene: TRBJ1-5; CDR3aa: CATSDSRVGNQPQHF; CDR3nt: TGTGCCACCAGTGATTCTCGAGTAGGCAATCAGCCCCAGCATTTT
v_gene: TRBV27; d_gene: TRBD1; abundance: NA; j_gene: TRBJ1-4; CDR3aa: CASRPGQGGEKLFF; CDR3nt: TGTGCCAGCAGGCCAGGGCAGGGGGGAGAAAAACTGTTTTTT
v_gene: TRBV5-1; d_gene: NA; abundance: NA; j_gene: TRBJ1-4; CDR3aa: CASSLGVGRPRNEKLFF; CDR3nt: TGCGCCAGCAGCTTGGGTGTCGGAAGGCCCCGTAATGAAAAACTGTTTTTT
v_gene: TRBV7-2; d_gene: NA; abundance: once; j_gene: TRBJ1-5; CDR3aa: CASSRNLRQPQHF; CDR3nt: TGTGCCAGCAGCCGCAACCTCCGACAGCCCCAGCATTTT
v_gene: TRBV7-8; d_gene: NA; abundance: few; j_gene: TRBJ1-2; CDR3aa: CASSLGVGGYTF; CDR3nt: TGTGCCAGCAGCTTAGGCGTAGGCGGCTACACCTTC
v_gene: TRBV12-3/TRBV12-4; d_gene: NA; abundance: NA; j_gene: TRBJ1-6; CDR3aa: CASREGIYNSPLHF; CDR3nt: TGTGCCAGCAGGGAAGGGATATATAATTCACCCCTCCACTTT
v_gene: TRBV29-1; d_gene: TRBD2; abundance: few; j_gene: TRBJ2-1; CDR3aa: CSGTVAGGANEQFF; CDR3nt: TGCAGCGGCACCGTAGCGGGAGGGGCCAATGAGCAGTTCTTC
v_gene: TRBV28; d_gene: TRBD1; abundance: NA; j_gene: TRBJ1-6; CDR3aa: CASSRAGQGNSPLHF; CDR3nt: TGTGCCAGCAGTAGGGCGGGACAGGGTAATTCACCCCTCCACTTT
v_gene: TRBV20-1; d_gene: TRBD1; abundance: few; j_gene: TRBJ1-1; CDR3aa: CSVQGVGAFF; CDR3nt: TGCAGTGTCCAGGGGGTTGGAGCTTTCTTT
v_gene: TRBV4-2; d_gene: NA; abundance: NA; j_gene: TRBJ2-5; CDR3aa: CASSQDGPKDSLLGTQYF; CDR3nt: TGTGCCAGCAGCCAAGATGGCCCCAAAGACTCCCTGCTAGGGACCCAGTACTTC
v_gene: TRBV29-1; d_gene: TRBD2; abundance: NA; j_gene: TRBJ2-1; CDR3aa: CSVEEGRGNEQFF; CDR3nt: TGCAGCGTTGAAGAGGGGAGGGGCAATGAGCAGTTCTTC
v_gene: TRBV12-3/TRBV12-4; d_gene: NA; abundance: NA; j_gene: TRBJ1-1; CDR3aa: CASSPGVAVMNTEAFF; CDR3nt: TGTGCCAGCAGTCCCGGAGTGGCAGTAATGAACACTGAAGCTTTCTTT
v_gene: TRBV12-3/TRBV12-4; d_gene: NA; abundance: many; j_gene: TRBJ2-5; CDR3aa: CASSSGETQYF; CDR3nt: TGTGCCAGCAGTTCCGGGGAGACCCAGTACTTC
v_gene: TRBV12-3/TRBV12-4; d_gene: TRBD1; abundance: NA; j_gene: TRBJ1-1; CDR3aa: CASSQGALGAFF; CDR3nt: TGTGCCAGCAGTCAGGGGGCTCTCGGAGCTTTCTTT
v_gene: TRBV11-2; d_gene: TRBD1; abundance: NA; j_gene: TRBJ1-1; CDR3aa: CASSSRQGFNTEAFF; CDR3nt: TGTGCCAGCAGCTCCCGACAGGGTTTCAACACTGAAGCTTTCTTT
v_gene: TRBV11-3; d_gene: TRBD1; abundance: NA; j_gene: TRBJ1-1; CDR3aa: CASSLGQGILKTEAFF; CDR3nt: TGTGCCAGCAGTCTAGGACAGGGGATTCTAAAGACTGAAGCTTTCTTT
v_gene: TRBV13; d_gene: NA; abundance: NA; j_gene: TRBJ1-1; CDR3aa: CASSTRFTGLNTEAFF; CDR3nt: TGTGCCAGCAGCACCCGATTCACAGGGCTGAACACTGAAGCTTTCTTT
v_gene: TRBV3-1; d_gene: NA; abundance: NA; j_gene: TRBJ2-7; CDR3aa: CASSPRKQRGNEQYF; CDR3nt: TGTGCCAGCAGCCCGAGAAAACAACGGGGGAACGAGCAGTACTTC
v_gene: TRBV9; d_gene: NA; abundance: few; j_gene: TRBJ2-1; CDR3aa: CASSVNPQIRGLYNEQFF; CDR3nt: TGTGCCAGCAGCGTTAACCCCCAGATCAGGGGACTCTACAATGAGCAGTTCTTC
v_gene: TRBV7-2; d_gene: TRBD1; abundance: NA; j_gene: TRBJ2-1; CDR3aa: CASSPRPGGASNEQFF; CDR3nt: TGTGCCAGCAGCCCCCGGCCAGGGGGCGCTTCTAATGAGCAGTTCTTC
v_gene: TRBV28; d_gene: TRBD2; abundance: NA; j_gene: TRBJ2-1; CDR3aa: CASSLTLAGGSGNEQFF; CDR3nt: TGTGCCAGCAGTTTGACACTAGCGGGAGGTAGTGGTAATGAGCAGTTCTTC
v_gene: TRBV19; d_gene: NA; abundance: NA; j_gene: TRBJ1-4; CDR3aa: CASTQGEKLFF; CDR3nt: TGTGCCAGTACGCAAGGGGAAAAACTGTTTTTT
v_gene: TRBV15; d_gene: NA; abundance: NA; j_gene: TRBJ1-3; CDR3aa: CATSRDIGGSGNTIYF; CDR3nt: TGTGCCACCAGCAGAGATATAGGAGGATCTGGAAACACCATATATTTT
v_gene: TRBV27; d_gene: NA; abundance: few; j_gene: TRBJ1-2; CDR3aa: CASRTARGDYGYTF; CDR3nt: TGTGCCAGCAGGACAGCGCGGGGGGACTATGGCTACACCTTC
v_gene: TRBV12-3/TRBV12-4; d_gene: NA; abundance: NA; j_gene: TRBJ2-3; CDR3aa: CASSLPTSADTQYF; CDR3nt: TGTGCCAGCAGCCTTCCTACTAGTGCAGATACGCAGTATTTT
v_gene: TRBV11-2; d_gene: TRBD2; abundance: NA; j_gene: TRBJ2-7; CDR3aa: CASSLEGASGRSSYEQYF; CDR3nt: TGTGCCAGCAGCTTAGAAGGGGCGAGCGGGAGGTCATCCTACGAGCAGTACTTC
v_gene: TRBV6-1; d_gene: TRBD2; abundance: few; j_gene: TRBJ2-1; CDR3aa: CASSPLPGRDNEQFF; CDR3nt: TGTGCCAGCAGCCCCCTTCCCGGGAGGGACAATGAGCAGTTCTTC
v_gene: TRBV20-1; d_gene: NA; abundance: few; j_gene: TRBJ2-1; CDR3aa: CSAPGSGLGQFF; CDR3nt: TGCAGTGCCCCCGGTTCGGGCCTGGGGCAGTTCTTC
v_gene: TRBV6-1; d_gene: TRBD2; abundance: NA; j_gene: TRBJ2-7; CDR3aa: CASSLTSSGSFSYEQYF; CDR3nt: TGTGCCAGCAGCCTTACCTCTAGCGGGAGTTTCTCCTACGAGCAGTACTTC
v_gene: TRBV6-2/TRBV6-3; d_gene: NA; abundance: few; j_gene: TRBJ2-1; CDR3aa: CASSSRANEQFF; CDR3nt: TGTGCCAGCAGTTCACGGGCCAATGAGCAGTTCTTC
v_gene: TRBV20-1; d_gene: TRBD2; abundance: NA; j_gene: TRBJ2-5; CDR3aa: CSARGPGLAGQETQYF; CDR3nt: TGCAGTGCTAGAGGGCCGGGACTAGCGGGACAAGAGACCCAGTACTTC
v_gene: TRBV4-2; d_gene: NA; abundance: few; j_gene: TRBJ2-3; CDR3aa: CASSQDGAREWADTQYF; CDR3nt: TGTGCCAGCAGCCAAGACGGAGCCAGGGAATGGGCAGATACGCAGTATTTT
v_gene: TRBV30; d_gene: NA; abundance: NA; j_gene: TRBJ2-1; CDR3aa: CAWSRGSSYNEQFF; CDR3nt: TGTGCCTGGTCGCGGGGCAGCTCCTACAATGAGCAGTTCTTC
v_gene: TRBV7-2; d_gene: NA; abundance: many; j_gene: TRBJ2-3; CDR3aa: CASSLRPDTQYF; CDR3nt: TGTGCCAGCAGCCTGCGGCCAGATACGCAGTATTTT
v_gene: TRBV7-5; d_gene: NA; abundance: few; j_gene: TRBJ2-2; CDR3aa: CISVSEALSTSGRNNTGELFF; CDR3nt: NA
v_gene: TRBV20-1; d_gene: NA; abundance: few; j_gene: TRBJ2-5; CDR3aa: CSAERRLPFQETQYF; CDR3nt: TGCAGTGCCGAGAGGAGACTACCGTTCCAAGAGACCCAGTACTTC
v_gene: TRBV7-2; d_gene: NA; abundance: few; j_gene: TRBJ1-4; CDR3aa: CASSLDRASEKLFF; CDR3nt: TGTGCCAGCAGCTTAGACAGGGCAAGTGAAAAACTGTTTTTT
v_gene: TRBV5-8; d_gene: NA; abundance: NA; j_gene: TRBJ2-1; CDR3aa: CASSFSGIQVLGGEQFF; CDR3nt: TGTGCCAGCAGCTTCTCCGGAATACAAGTCCTGGGTGGAGAGCAGTTCTTC
v_gene: TRBV12-3/TRBV12-4; d_gene: NA; abundance: few; j_gene: TRBJ2-1; CDR3aa: CASTRWTEQFF; CDR3nt: TGTGCCAGCACGAGGTGGACCGAGCAGTTCTTC
v_gene: TRBV27; d_gene: NA; abundance: few; j_gene: TRBJ2-1; CDR3aa: CASSPSESSYNEQFF; CDR3nt: TGTGCCAGCAGTCCTAGCGAGAGCTCCTACAATGAGCAGTTCTTC
v_gene: TRBV20-1; d_gene: TRBD2; abundance: few; j_gene: TRBJ2-2; CDR3aa: CSAGGTSWGTGELFF; CDR3nt: TGCAGTGCTGGGGGGACTAGCTGGGGCACCGGGGAGCTGTTTTTT
v_gene: TRBV6-2/TRBV6-3; d_gene: TRBD1; abundance: NA; j_gene: TRBJ2-2; CDR3aa: CAASRTGDTGELFF; CDR3nt: TGTGCCGCCTCGCGGACAGGGGACACCGGGGAGCTGTTTTTT